These T cell receptor beta chains were read from a single sample in a study of monozygotic twins with inflammatory bowel disease. Reanalyzing the 5' RACE reads, TCRdb keeps one entry per CDR3 protein, without DNA. The repertoire table contains 140,000 to 150,000 distinct CDR3 sequences. Sequenced sample: blood. The source of these receptors is a human donor with ulcerative colitis or Crohn's disease, or a healthy co-twin of an affected twin (not recorded which). CDR3s include the opening cysteine and the closing phenylalanine or tryptophan.

TRBV6-1,TRBJ1-2,CASSDLVRNYGYTF
TRBV20-1,TRBJ2-1,CSARRRAPKLAGGRNEQFF
TRBV5-4,TRBJ2-1,CASSFRAGHSYNEQFF
TRBV6-2/TRBV6-3,TRBJ2-1,CASSRSTSRLYNEQFF
TRBV6-5,TRBJ2-1,CASSYSGRPSSYNEQFF
TRBV24-1,TRBJ2-4,CATSDVARENIQYF
TRBV4-3,TRBJ2-1,CASSPSWLNNEQFF
TRBV11-2,TRBJ2-1,CASSFLEEQFF
TRBV28,TRBJ2-2,CASRPGQGGPGELFF
TRBV7-9,TRBJ2-1,CASSSGLGLIHEQFF
TRBV29-1,TRBJ2-3,CSVPPRGDLTDTQYF
TRBV9,TRBJ1-2,CASSAPGQGDYGYTF
TRBV5-5,TRBJ2-2,CASSLYPGDTGELFF
TRBV20-1,TRBJ1-4,CSATRTRTNEKLFF
TRBV9,TRBJ1-6,CASSVEREPMYNSPLHF
TRBV4-1,TRBJ2-5,CASSQRTSGSGETQYF
TRBV20-1,TRBJ2-1,CSASRTTSGQFF
TRBV5-1,TRBJ2-1,CASSLTVFYEQFF
TRBV12-3/TRBV12-4,TRBJ2-2,CASNLGSLFSATGELFF
TRBV7-9,TRBJ2-3,CASSSGYGGDTQYF
TRBV5-1,TRBJ2-1,CASSRGEGLAYNEQFF
TRBV12-3/TRBV12-4,TRBJ2-1,CASSPPASGGVNEQFF
TRBV3-1,TRBJ1-1,CASSQGANTEAFF
TRBV6-1,TRBJ2-3,CASRRGRALRTDTQYF
TRBV7-2,TRBJ1-4,CASSHSLKKEKLFF
TRBV5-4,TRBJ2-1,CASSRGILYNEQFF
TRBV3-1,TRBJ2-2,CASSQLMGAGELFF
TRBV7-2,TRBJ1-4,CASSLGGPFATNEKLFF
TRBV28,TRBJ1-2,CASGTQGNYGYTF
TRBV20-1,TRBJ2-7,CSAREWRELYEQYF
TRBV20-1,TRBJ2-7,CSATGQVYEQYF
TRBV5-6,TRBJ1-2,CASSLTVDTANYGYTF
TRBV12-3/TRBV12-4,TRBJ1-5,CASSLADRYSNQPQHF
TRBV7-8,TRBJ1-4,CASSSYRVGNEKLFF
TRBV5-1,TRBJ1-1,CASSLRGPDTEAFF
TRBV6-1,TRBJ2-1,CASSEARGTLYEQFF
TRBV6-2/TRBV6-3,TRBJ2-7,CASSYSAGSSYEQYF
TRBV5-1,TRBJ1-5,CASSEEGNQPQHF
TRBV5-1,TRBJ1-1,CASSSGTGKKAFF
TRBV19,TRBJ1-4,CASSIEGASGGKLFF
TRBV12-3/TRBV12-4,TRBJ1-5,CASKISNQPQHF
TRBV24-1,TRBJ2-7,CATSDLPLGQRMVYEQYF
TRBV28,TRBJ1-2,CASIPWGQDYGYTF
TRBV20-1,TRBJ1-1,CSGKGWTEAFF
TRBV19,TRBJ1-5,CASSVDEGGNQPQHF
TRBV28,TRBJ1-1,CASSSRTGRDTEAFF
TRBV30,TRBJ1-4,CAWTQTRGTNEKLFF
TRBV5-1,TRBJ2-1,CASRGSGTIGWYNEQFF
TRBV27,TRBJ2-7,CASSSGFEQYF
TRBV4-1,TRBJ2-7,CASSPAGQGSEQYF